The next 11 T cell receptor beta chains were all read from a single sample in a study of blood T cells in healthy people across ages. Together with a sample-barcoded 5' primer, a J-beta primer mix was included in a second PCR lasting about 7 to 11 cycles. One entry per CDR3 protein, called by TCRdb with MiXCR from the 5' RACE reads. This sample carries roughly 2 million distinct CDR3 sequences, roughly 50% of them seen once, and the ten largest clones take approximately 2%. Sequenced material: blood. The receptors derive from a woman in her thirties or forties in good health.

The rearrangement joins TRBV20-1 to TRBJ1-4; D ambiguous. Germline loops: CDR1 DFQATT, CDR2 SNEGSKA (reference sequence). The CDR3 covers 14 residues. Trimming left V 3 bases short and J 8 bases short, with 16 bases between. The DNA of the CDR3 is TGCAGTGCTAGTCATATGGACCCACCCGAAAAACTGTTTTTT. Translated: CSASHMDPPEKLFF.

The CDR3 coding sequence is TGTGCCAGCTCGGGCAGGCTCAATGAGCAGTTCTTC. It encodes CASSGRLNEQFF. The J gene is TRBJ2-1, the V gene TRBV12-3 or TRBV12-4; D is uncertain. CDR3 size: 12 residues. V lost 8 bases, J lost 6 bases, and 11 bases lay in between.

As DNA, the CDR3 is TGCAGTGCTAACCGGGACAGGGAGAATCAGCCCCAGCATTTT. Translation gives CSANRDRENQPQHF. V is TRBV20-1 and J is TRBJ1-5; 9 nucleotides agree with TRBD1. The CDR3 runs to 14 residues. The trim removed 4 bases at V and 4 bases at J, leaving 5 bases unmatched. Germline CDR1 reads DFQATT; CDR2 reads SNEGSKA (reference sequence).

The chain uses TRBV6-2 or TRBV6-3 and TRBJ1-6; the match to TRBD1 covers 7 bases. Per the germline V gene, CDR1 is MNHEY and CDR2 is SVGEGT. The CDR3 contains 15 residues. The junction had 9 bases not matched to a gene; V was cut back by 6 bases and J by 7 bases. The DNA for the CDR3 is TGTGCCAGCAGCCCCCTAGACAGGGACAATTCACCCCTCCACTTT. Its protein product is CASSPLDRDNSPLHF.

The gene calls are TRBV25-1 and TRBJ1-2; no firm D call. The V end was cut by 7 bases, the J end by 8 bases, with 11 bases between. Germline V gene data show CDR1 as MGHDK and CDR2 as SYGVNS. The CDR3 is 11 residues long. CDR3 bases: TGTGCCAGCAAAGCTAGCTCGGGCTACACCTTC. This codes for CASKASSGYTF.

This chain connects TRBV19 to TRBJ2-1, with D possibly being TRBD2 (5 bases). V was cut by 11 bases and J by 6 bases, with 8 bases left in between. The CDR3 loop spans 10 amino acids. Per the germline V gene, CDR1 is LNHDA and CDR2 is SQIVND (reference sequence). The CDR3 sequence is CAPSRNEQFF. CDR3 sequence (DNA): TGTGCCCCTAGCCGCAATGAGCAGTTCTTC.

The chain joins TRBV20-1 to TRBJ2-3; 10 bases align to TRBD2. Germline trimming cut 5 bases from V and 4 bases from J; bases unmatched to any gene: 6. CDR3 length equals 14 residues. Germline CDR1 DFQATT, CDR2 SNEGSKA (reference sequence). The DNA for the CDR3 is TGCAGTGCTGCAGCGGGGGGGCCGTCAGATACGCAGTATTTT. It specifies CSAAAGGPSDTQYF.

In this sample, this clonotype turned up a few times. The chain uses TRBV6-2 or TRBV6-3 and TRBJ2-1; 9 bases align to TRBD2. The CDR3 loop spans 17 amino acids. After removal of 2 bases from V and 4 bases from J, the junction contained 9 bases not matched to a gene. Germline assignment: CDR1 MNHEY and CDR2 SVGEGT. The chain's CDR3 is CASSYGSGRGGYNEQFF. The CDR3 coding sequence is TGTGCCAGCAGTTACGGTTCAGGGCGGGGGGGTTACAATGAGCAGTTCTTC.

About this clonotype: Compared with germline, one end of the junction differs, possibly owing to a read error. The rearrangement uses TRBV7-2 and TRBJ2-5; D gene uncertain. The V gene's germline CDR1 is SGHTA and CDR2 FQGNSA. The CDR3 is 13 amino acids. The CDR3 DNA reads TGTGCCAGCAGCTTAGGGACGTTTGAGACCCTGTACTTC. Its protein is CASSLGTFETLYF.

The V and J genes are TRBV7-9 and TRBJ1-4; 7 bases line up with TRBD1. This CDR3 has 14 residues. Germline loops: CDR1 SEHNR, CDR2 FQNEAQ (reference sequence). Losses at the gene ends were 1 base for V and 8 bases for J; bases not matched to a gene: 4. DNA for the CDR3: TGTGCCAGCAGCTTAGGACAGGGTCTGGAAAAACTGTTTTTT. Its protein is CASSLGQGLEKLFF.

The CDR3 coding sequence is TGTGCCAGCAGGGGACTAGGGGGGAACTATGGCTACACCTTC. This codes for CASRGLGGNYGYTF. J is TRBJ1-2 and V is TRBV28, with a weak D call TRBD1 (6 bases). Germline V CDR1 and CDR2: MDHEN, SYDVKM. The V and J ends lost 6 bases and 2 bases respectively, with 13 bases between them. CDR3 length: 14 amino acids.